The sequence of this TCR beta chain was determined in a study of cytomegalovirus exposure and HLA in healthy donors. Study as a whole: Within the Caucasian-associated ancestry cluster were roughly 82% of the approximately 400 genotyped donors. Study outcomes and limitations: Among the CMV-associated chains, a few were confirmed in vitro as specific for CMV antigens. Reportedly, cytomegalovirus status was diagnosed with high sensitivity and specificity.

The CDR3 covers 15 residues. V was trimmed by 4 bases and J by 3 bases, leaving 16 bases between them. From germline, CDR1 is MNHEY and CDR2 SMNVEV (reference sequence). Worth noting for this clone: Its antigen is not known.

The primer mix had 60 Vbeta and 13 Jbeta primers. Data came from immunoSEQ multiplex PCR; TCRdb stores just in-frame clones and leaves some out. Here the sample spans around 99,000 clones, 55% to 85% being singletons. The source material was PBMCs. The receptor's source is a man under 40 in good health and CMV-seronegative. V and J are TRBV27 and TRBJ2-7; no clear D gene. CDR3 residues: CASSSPPGSDYEQYF. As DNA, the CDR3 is TGTGCCAGCAGTTCTCCTCCAGGTTCCGACTACGAGCAGTACTTC.